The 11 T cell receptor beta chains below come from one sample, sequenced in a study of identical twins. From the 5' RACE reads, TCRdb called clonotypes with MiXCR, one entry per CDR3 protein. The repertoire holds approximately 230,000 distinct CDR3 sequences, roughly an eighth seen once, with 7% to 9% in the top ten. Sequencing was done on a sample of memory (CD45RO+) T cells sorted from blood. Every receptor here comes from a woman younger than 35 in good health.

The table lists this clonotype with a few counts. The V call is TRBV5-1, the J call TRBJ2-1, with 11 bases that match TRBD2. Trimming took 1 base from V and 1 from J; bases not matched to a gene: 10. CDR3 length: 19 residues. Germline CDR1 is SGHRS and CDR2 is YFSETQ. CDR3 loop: CASSLTPSGRPTSYNEQFF. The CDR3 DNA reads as TGCGCCAGCAGCTTGACCCCTAGCGGGAGGCCTACTTCCTACAATGAGCAGTTCTTC. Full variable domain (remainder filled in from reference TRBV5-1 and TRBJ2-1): KAGVTQTPRYLIKTRGQQVTLSCSPISGHRSVSWYQQTPGQGLQFLFEYFSETQRNKGNFPGRFSGRQFSNSRSEMNVSTLELGDSALYLCASSLTPSGRPTSYNEQFFGPGTRLTVL.

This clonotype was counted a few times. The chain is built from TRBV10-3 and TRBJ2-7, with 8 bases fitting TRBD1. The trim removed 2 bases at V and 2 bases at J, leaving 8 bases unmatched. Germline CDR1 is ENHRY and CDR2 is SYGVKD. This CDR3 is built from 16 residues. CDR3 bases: TGTGCCATCAGTGAGCAGGGGGCAGGGAAGACCTACGAGCAGTACTTC. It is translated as CAISEQGAGKTYEQYF.

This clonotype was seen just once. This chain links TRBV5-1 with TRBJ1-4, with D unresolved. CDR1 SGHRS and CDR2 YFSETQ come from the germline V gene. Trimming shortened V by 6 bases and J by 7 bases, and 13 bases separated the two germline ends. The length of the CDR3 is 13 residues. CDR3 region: CASMREDGEKLFF. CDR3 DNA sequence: TGCGCCAGCATGCGGGAGGACGGTGAAAAACTGTTTTTT. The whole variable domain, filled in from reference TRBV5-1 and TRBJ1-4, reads KAGVTQTPRYLIKTRGQQVTLSCSPISGHRSVSWYQQTPGQGLQFLFEYFSETQRNKGNFPGRFSGRQFSNSRSEMNVSTLELGDSALYLCASMREDGEKLFFGSGTQLSVL.

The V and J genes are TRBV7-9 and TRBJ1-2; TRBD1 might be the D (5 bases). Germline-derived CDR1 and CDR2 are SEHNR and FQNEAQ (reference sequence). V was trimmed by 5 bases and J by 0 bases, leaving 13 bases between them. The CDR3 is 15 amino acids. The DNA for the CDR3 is TGTGCCAGCAGCGTCCTCGGGGGAGCTAACTATGGCTACACCTTC. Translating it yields CASSVLGGANYGYTF.

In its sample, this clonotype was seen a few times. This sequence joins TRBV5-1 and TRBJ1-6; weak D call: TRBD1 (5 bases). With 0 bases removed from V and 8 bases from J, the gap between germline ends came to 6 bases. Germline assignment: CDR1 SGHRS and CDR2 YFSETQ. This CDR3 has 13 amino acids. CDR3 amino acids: CASSLVGDSPLHF. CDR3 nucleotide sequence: TGCGCCAGCAGCTTGGTAGGGGATTCACCCCTCCACTTT.

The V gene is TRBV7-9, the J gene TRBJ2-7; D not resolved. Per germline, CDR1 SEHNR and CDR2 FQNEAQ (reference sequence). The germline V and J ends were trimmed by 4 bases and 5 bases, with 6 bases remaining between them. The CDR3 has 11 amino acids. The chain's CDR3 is CASSSSHEQYF. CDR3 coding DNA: TGTGCCAGCAGCTCATCCCACGAGCAGTACTTC.

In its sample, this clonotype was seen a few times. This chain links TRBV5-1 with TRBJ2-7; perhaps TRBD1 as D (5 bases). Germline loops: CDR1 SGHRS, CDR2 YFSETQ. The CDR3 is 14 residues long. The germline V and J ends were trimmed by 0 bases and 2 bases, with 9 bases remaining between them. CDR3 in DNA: TGCGCCAGCAGCTTGGGGGGCGACCCCTACGAGCAGTACTTC. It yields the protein CASSLGGDPYEQYF.

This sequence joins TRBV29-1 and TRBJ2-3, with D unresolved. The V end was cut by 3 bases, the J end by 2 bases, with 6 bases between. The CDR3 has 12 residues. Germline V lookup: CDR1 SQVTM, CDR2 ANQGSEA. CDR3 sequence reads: CSVEKYTDTQYF. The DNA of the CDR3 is TGCAGCGTTGAGAAGTACACAGATACGCAGTATTTT.

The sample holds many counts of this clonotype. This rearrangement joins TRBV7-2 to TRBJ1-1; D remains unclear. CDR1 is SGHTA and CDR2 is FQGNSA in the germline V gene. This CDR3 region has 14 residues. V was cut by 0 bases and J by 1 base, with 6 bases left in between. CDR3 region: CASSLALGNTEAFF. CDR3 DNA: TGTGCCAGCAGCTTAGCGCTCGGGAACACTGAAGCTTTCTTT.

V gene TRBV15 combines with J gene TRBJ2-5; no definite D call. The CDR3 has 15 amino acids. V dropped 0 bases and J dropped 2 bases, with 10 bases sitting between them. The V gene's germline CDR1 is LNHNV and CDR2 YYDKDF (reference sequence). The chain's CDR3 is CATSRDSGIQETQYF. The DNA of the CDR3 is TGTGCCACCAGCAGAGATTCAGGAATTCAAGAGACCCAGTACTTC.

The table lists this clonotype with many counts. CDR3 region: CSVRRQGTYTEAFF. In nucleotides, the CDR3 is TGCAGCGTCCGACGACAGGGTACCTACACTGAAGCTTTCTTT. This chain connects TRBV29-1 to TRBJ1-1; TRBD1 matches 7 bases. J lost 3 bases, V lost 6 bases, and 10 bases had no gene match. Per the germline V gene, CDR1 is SQVTM and CDR2 is ANQGSEA. This CDR3 contains 14 residues.